The present TCR beta chain was sequenced within a study of shared clonotypes between healthy human individuals (dated by TCRdb to between 2020 and 2021). As for the study more broadly: The cohort comprised two women and a few men aged 18 to 49 years. Libraries were prepared and TCR repertoires were sequenced by different laboratories using diverse techniques, in order to increase sequencing depth and limit assay-specific biases. Leukapheresis yielded between about 0.9 and 8.9 billion PBMCs per donor. To estimate repertoire size and how much clonotype sharing occurs between individuals, the study deeply sequenced the blood TCR repertoires of five healthy adults. Points the paper makes about the study in general: The genetic and exposure-history diversity represented was limited by the small number of donors. Pairwise subsampling led to the expectation that sequencing depth would affect the degree of clonotype sharing among donors. Sampling was restricted to blood, and TCR repertoires in tissues likely differ from the TCR repertoires found in blood.

TCR CDR3 regions were amplified from genomic DNA by multiplex PCR using the deep immunoSEQ assay. For each cell subset, the extracted genomic DNA was distributed evenly across all wells of several immunoSEQ 96-well plates, and each plate served as one replicate. For unsorted PBMC, roughly 0.3 ug genomic DNA, equal to tens of thousands of T cell genomes, was loaded into each replicate PCR. Ten immunoSEQ deep assay plates were used to sequence unsorted PBMC genomic DNA. The purified libraries were quantified using a Qubit 3.0 fluorometer, sized with a Bioanalyzer 2100, and then quantified again using the KAPA Library Quantification kit. Every immunoSEQ 96-well plate was sequenced on a separate single-read 150-cycle Illumina NextSeq 550 flow cell. In the paper's pipeline: Because the immunoSEQ output included only junctional sequences and no quality scores, the filtering could not be the same as the filtering used for full-length reads. Sequences were annotated with PyIR, a Python wrapper for IgBLAST v1.9, using IMGT germline references to assign V/J genes and CDR3. Reads were filtered out if the reads had weak V/J assignments (E-value above 1e-6), no CDR3, stop codons, out-of-frame junctions, or ambiguous translated residues. V3J clonotypes were defined as sequences sharing the same inferred V gene, J gene, and CDR3 amino acid sequence. Percentage overlap between repertoires was calculated by dividing the number of shared unique clonotypes by the size of the smaller repertoire. Three approaches were used to assess repertoire richness: RTK rarefaction, the Chao1 estimator, and Recon v2.1 estimates of unobserved clonotypes. TCRdb holds this immuneACCESS table with in-frame rearrangements only. Some clones are missing; in checked studies, unresolved V genes explain under half, and the rest has no known cause. V and J calls and clone size follow that table, whereas D and trimming were derived from the DNA. This sample is represented by some 470,000 clones; about three quarters of them were singletons. About an eighth of the sample is in the top ten clones.

Concerning this clone: No cognate antigen has been identified for it. Base qualities are missing; no much larger clone stands one base away. The same CDR3 also results from other DNA sequences found in this sample.

Healthy HIV-negative adults with no recently reported acute infections or vaccinations were included as donors. Every donor was a Caucasian adult living in Nashville, Tennessee, USA. In the unsorted samples, some 94 million PBMCs were counted, and genomic DNA was extracted using the QIAamp DNA Blood Mini kit. After blood collection by leukapheresis, PBMCs were isolated using Ficoll-Histopaque density gradient centrifugation and then cryopreserved in the vapor phase of liquid nitrogen. CDR1 SGDLS and CDR2 YYNGEE are derived from the germline V gene. The CDR3 spans 15 residues, from the cysteine through the phenylalanine. Only CDR3 DNA is held: 45 bases, read in frame from base 1. V has 3 bases trimmed and J has 5 bases trimmed; junction bases matching no gene number 5.

The sequenced sample was PBMCs. The TCR originated in a woman aged 40 to 55 in good health. Some clones in this sample may be carry-over from other donors' samples. Recombination connected TRBV9 to TRBJ1-1; the central 12 bases match TRBD1. The DNA reads TGTGCCAGCAGCGGAGGGACAGGGGGCCGGACTGAAGCTTTCTTT. It specifies CASSGGTGGRTEAFF.